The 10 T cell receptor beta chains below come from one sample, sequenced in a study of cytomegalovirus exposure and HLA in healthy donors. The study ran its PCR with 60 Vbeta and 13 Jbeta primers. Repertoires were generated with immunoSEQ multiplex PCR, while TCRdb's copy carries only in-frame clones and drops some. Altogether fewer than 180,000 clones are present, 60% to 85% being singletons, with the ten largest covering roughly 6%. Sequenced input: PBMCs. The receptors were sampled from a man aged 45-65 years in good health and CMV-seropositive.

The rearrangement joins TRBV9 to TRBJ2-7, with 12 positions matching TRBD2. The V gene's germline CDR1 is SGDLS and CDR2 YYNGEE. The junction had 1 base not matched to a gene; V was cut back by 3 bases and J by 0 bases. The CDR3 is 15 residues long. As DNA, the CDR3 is TGTGCCAGCAGCGAGACTAGCGGGAGCTCCTACGAGCAGTACTTC. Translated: CASSETSGSSYEQYF. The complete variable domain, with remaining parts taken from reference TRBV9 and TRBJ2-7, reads DSGVTQTPKHLITATGQRVTLRCSPRSGDLSVYWYQQSLDQGLQFLIQYYNGEERAKGNILERFSAQQFPDLHSELNLSSLELGDSALYFCASSETSGSSYEQYFGPGTRLTVT.

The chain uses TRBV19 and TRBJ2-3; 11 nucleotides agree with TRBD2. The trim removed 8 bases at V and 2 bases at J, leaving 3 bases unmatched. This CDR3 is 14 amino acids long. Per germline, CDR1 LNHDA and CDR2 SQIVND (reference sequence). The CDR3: CASATSGNTDTQYF. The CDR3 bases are TGTGCCAGTGCGACTAGCGGGAACACAGATACGCAGTATTTT.

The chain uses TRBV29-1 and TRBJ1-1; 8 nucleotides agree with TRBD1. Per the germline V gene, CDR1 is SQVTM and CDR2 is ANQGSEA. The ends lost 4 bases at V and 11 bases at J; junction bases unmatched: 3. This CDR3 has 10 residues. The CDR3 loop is CSVGQGAAFF. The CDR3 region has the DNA TGCAGCGTTGGGCAGGGGGCGGCTTTCTTT.

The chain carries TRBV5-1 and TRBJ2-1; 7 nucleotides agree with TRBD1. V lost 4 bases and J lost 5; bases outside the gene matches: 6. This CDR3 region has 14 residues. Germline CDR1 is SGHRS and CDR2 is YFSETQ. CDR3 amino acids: CASSTDREDNEQFF. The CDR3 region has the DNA TGCGCCAGCAGCACCGACAGGGAAGACAATGAGCAGTTCTTC. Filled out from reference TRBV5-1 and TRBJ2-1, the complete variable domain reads KAGVTQTPRYLIKTRGQQVTLSCSPISGHRSVSWYQQTPGQGLQFLFEYFSETQRNKGNFPGRFSGRQFSNSRSEMNVSTLELGDSALYLCASSTDREDNEQFFGPGTRLTVL.

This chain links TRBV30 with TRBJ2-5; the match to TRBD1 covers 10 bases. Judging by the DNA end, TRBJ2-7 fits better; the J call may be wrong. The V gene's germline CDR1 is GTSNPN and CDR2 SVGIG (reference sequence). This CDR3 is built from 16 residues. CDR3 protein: CAWRRPGTGVPYEQYF. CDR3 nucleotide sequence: TGTGCCTGGAGGAGGCCCGGGACAGGGGTCCCCTACGAGCAGTACTTC.

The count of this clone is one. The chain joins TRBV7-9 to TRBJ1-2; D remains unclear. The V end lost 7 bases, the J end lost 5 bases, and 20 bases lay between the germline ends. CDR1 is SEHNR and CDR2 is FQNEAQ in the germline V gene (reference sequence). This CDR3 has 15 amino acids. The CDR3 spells CASTQSGTEVYGYTF. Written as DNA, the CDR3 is TGTGCCAGCACGCAAAGCGGCACGGAGGTTTATGGCTACACCTTC. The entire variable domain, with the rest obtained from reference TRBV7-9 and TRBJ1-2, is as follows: DTGVSQNPRHKITKRGQNVTFRCDPISEHNRLYWYRQTLGQGPEFLTYFQNEAQLEKSRLLSDRFSAERPKGSFSTLEIQRTEQGDSAMYLCASTQSGTEVYGYTFGSGTRLTVV.

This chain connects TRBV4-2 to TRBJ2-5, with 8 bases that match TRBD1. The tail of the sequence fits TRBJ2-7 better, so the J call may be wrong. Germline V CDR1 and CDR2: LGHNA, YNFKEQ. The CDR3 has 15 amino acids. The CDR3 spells CASSHLDRDAYEQYF. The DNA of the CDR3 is TGTGCCAGCAGCCACCTGGACAGGGATGCCTACGAGCAGTACTTC.

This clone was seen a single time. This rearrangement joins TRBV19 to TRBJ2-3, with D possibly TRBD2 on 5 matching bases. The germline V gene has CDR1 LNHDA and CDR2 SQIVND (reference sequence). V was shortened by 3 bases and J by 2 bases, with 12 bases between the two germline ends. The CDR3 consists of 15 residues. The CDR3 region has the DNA TGTGCCAGTAGTATGTTTACTAGTAACACAGATACGCAGTATTTT. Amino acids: CASSMFTSNTDTQYF.

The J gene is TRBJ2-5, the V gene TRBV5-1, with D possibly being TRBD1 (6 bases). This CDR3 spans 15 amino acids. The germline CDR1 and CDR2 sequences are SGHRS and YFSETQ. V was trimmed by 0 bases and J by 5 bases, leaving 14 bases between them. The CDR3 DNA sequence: TGCGCCAGCAGCTTGGCCCCGGACAGAGCGGAGACCCAGTACTTC. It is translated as CASSLAPDRAETQYF.

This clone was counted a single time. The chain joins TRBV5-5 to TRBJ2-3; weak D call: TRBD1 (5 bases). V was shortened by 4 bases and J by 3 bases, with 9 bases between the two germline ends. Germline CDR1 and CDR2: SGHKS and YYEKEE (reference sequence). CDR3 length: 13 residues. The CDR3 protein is CASSPGMTDTQYF. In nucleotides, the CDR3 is TGTGCCAGCAGCCCAGGGATGACAGATACGCAGTATTTT. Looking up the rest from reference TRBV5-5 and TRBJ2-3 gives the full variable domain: DAGVTQSPTHLIKTRGQQVTLRCSPISGHKSVSWYQQVLGQGPQFIFQYYEKEERGRGNFPDRFSARQFPNYSSELNVNALLLGDSALYLCASSPGMTDTQYFGPGTRLTVL.